This is a list of T cell receptor beta chains from one sample in a study of blood T cell repertoires in COVID-19. Produced via immunoSEQ multiplex PCR; TCRdb's table is partial and in-frame only. Among 150,000 to 200,000 clones listed, 65% to 90% were seen once. The sequencing sample was made of peripheral blood. Every receptor here comes from a human donor in a cohort sampled during active COVID-19. Both conserved end residues are part of each CDR3. A D gene is named only where the DNA matches it firmly. Not every row has a clone size; where given, it reads once, few, many or a size class.

j_call cdr3_length d_call clone_size v_call cdr3_nt cdr3_aa
TRBJ2-1 14 TRBD2 NA TRBV4-3 TGCGCCAGCAGCCTCCTACTAGCGGGGAATGAGCAGTTCTTC CASSLLLAGNEQFF
TRBJ1-6 12 NA NA TRBV7-9 TGTGCCAGCAGCCGCGGGGGCTCAACCCTCCACTTT CASSRGGSTLHF
TRBJ2-5 17 NA NA TRBV11-3 TGTGCCAGCAGCTTAGAAGTAGCAACGACTACTCAAGAGACCCAGTACTTC CASSLEVATTTQETQYF
TRBJ2-7 14 TRBD1 NA TRBV11-3 TGTGCCAGCAGCTTAGGACAGGGGGCCGACGAGCAGTACTTC CASSLGQGADEQYF
TRBJ2-7 15 TRBD1 once TRBV11-1 TGTGCCAGCAGCTTCGCCGGGGACAGGGGGTACGAGCAGTACTTC CASSFAGDRGYEQYF
TRBJ2-1 15 NA NA TRBV4-3 TGCGCCAGCAGCCAAGATTTTGAGTCCTACAATGAGCAGTTCTTC CASSQDFESYNEQFF
TRBJ2-2 13 NA NA TRBV9 TGTGCCAGCAGCGTAGGGTGGGGCCGGGAGCTGTTTTTT CASSVGWGRELFF
TRBJ2-7 15 TRBD1 NA TRBV18 TGTGCCAGCTCACTCACGGGGACAGGGGTGGGCGAGCAGTACTTC CASSLTGTGVGEQYF
TRBJ2-6 15 TRBD1 NA TRBV4-1 TGCGCCAGCAGCCACACAGGGGCTGGGGCCAACGTCCTGACTTTC CASSHTGAGANVLTF
TRBJ2-7 16 TRBD2 NA TRBV18 TGTGCCAGCTCACCCCCGGGGGGACTAGCTCTCTACGAGCAGTACTTC CASSPPGGLALYEQYF
TRBJ2-1 14 NA NA TRBV11-3 TGTGCCAGCAGCTTAGATCCCACGGGAGTAAGGCAGTTCTTC CASSLDPTGVRQFF
TRBJ2-7 19 TRBD1 NA TRBV23-1 TGCGCCAGCAGTCCCTTCGGGACAGGGGGCTGTTTAGGATCCTACGAGCAGTACTTC CASSPFGTGGCLGSYEQYF
TRBJ1-2 10 NA NA TRBV2 TGTGCCAGCACGGGGGATGGCTACACCTTC CASTGDGYTF
TRBJ1-5 15 NA NA TRBV4-3 TGCGCCAGCAGCCAAGATGTAGGGGGCAATCAGCCCCAGCATTTT CASSQDVGGNQPQHF
TRBJ1-3 14 NA medium-sized TRBV7-9 TGTGCCAGCAGCTGGGGCGGGATTGGAAACACCATATATTTT CASSWGGIGNTIYF
TRBJ2-2 16 TRBD2 NA TRBV6-2/TRBV6-3 TGTGCCAGCGGCCTCTCCGGGACTATAAACACCGGGGAGCTGTTTTTT CASGLSGTINTGELFF
TRBJ2-3 14 TRBD2 once TRBV27 TGTGCCAGCAGTTTCGGGGGGATGGCAGATACGCAGTATTTT CASSFGGMADTQYF
TRBJ2-7 14 TRBD1 NA TRBV10-3 TGTGCCATCACTGGACAGGGTGGGTCCTACGAGCAGTACTTC CAITGQGGSYEQYF
TRBJ1-2 14 NA NA TRBV7-9 TGTGCCAGCAGCTTTACCGGACAATCGAGAGGCTACACCTTC CASSFTGQSRGYTF